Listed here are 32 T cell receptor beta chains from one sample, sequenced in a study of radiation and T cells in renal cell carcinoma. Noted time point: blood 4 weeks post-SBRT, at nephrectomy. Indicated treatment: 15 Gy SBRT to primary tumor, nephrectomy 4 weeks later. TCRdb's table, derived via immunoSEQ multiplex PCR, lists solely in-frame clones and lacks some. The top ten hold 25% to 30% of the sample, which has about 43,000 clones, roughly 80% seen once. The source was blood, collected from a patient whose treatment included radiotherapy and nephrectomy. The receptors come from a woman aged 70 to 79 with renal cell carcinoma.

As DNA, the CDR3 is TGTGCCAGCAGCTTAGCGGCCGGGGCCCGATATAACTATGGCTACACCTTC. As protein: CASSLAAGARYNYGYTF. The chain links TRBV7-2 to TRBJ1-2; D is possibly TRBD1 (5 bases). This CDR3 is built from 17 residues. Germline assignment: CDR1 SGHTA and CDR2 FQGNSA. Trimming left V 0 bases short and J 1 base short, with 15 bases between. Looking up the rest from reference TRBV7-2 and TRBJ1-2 gives the full variable domain: GAGVSQSPSNKVTEKGKDVELRCDPISGHTALYWYRQSLGQGLEFLIYFQGNSAPDKSGLPSDRFSAERTGGSVSTLTIQRTQQEDSAVYLCASSLAAGARYNYGYTFGSGTRLTVV.

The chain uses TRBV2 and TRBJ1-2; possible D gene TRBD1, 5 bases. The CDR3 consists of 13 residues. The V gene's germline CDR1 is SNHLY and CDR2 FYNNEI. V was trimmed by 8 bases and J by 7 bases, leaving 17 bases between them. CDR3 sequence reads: CASWDPESLGYTF. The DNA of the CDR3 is TGTGCCAGCTGGGACCCCGAGTCACTTGGCTACACCTTC.

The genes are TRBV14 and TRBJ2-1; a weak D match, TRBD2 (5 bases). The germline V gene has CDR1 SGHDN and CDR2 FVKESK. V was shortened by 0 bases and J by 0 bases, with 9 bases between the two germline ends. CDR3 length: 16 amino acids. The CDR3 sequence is CASSQDSGFSYNEQFF. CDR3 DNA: TGTGCCAGCAGCCAAGATTCGGGGTTCTCCTACAATGAGCAGTTCTTC.

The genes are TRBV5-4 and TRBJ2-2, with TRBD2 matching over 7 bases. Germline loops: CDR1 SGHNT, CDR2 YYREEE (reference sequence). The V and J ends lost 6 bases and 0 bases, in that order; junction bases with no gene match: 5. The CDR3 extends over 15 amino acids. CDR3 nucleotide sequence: TGTGCCAGCACCCCCGGGGGGACGAACACCGGGGAGCTGTTTTTT. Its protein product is CASTPGGTNTGELFF.

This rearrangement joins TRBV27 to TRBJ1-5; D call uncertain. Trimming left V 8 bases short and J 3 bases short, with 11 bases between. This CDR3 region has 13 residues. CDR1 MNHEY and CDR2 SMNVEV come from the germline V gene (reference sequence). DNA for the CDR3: TGTGCCAGCGCCCCGTGGGACAATCAGCCCCAGCATTTT. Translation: CASAPWDNQPQHF.

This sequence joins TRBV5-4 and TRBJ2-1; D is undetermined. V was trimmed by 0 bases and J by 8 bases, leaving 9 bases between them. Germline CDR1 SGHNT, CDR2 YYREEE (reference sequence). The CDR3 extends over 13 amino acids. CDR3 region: CASSLDPSYEQFF. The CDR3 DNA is TGTGCCAGCAGCTTGGATCCCAGTTATGAGCAGTTCTTC.

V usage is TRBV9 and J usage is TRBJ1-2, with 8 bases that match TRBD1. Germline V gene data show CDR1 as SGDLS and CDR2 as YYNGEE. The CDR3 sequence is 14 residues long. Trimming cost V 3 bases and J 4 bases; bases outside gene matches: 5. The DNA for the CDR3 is TGTGCCAGCAGCGCCCGACAGGGGCCCTATGGCTACACCTTC. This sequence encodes CASSARQGPYGYTF.

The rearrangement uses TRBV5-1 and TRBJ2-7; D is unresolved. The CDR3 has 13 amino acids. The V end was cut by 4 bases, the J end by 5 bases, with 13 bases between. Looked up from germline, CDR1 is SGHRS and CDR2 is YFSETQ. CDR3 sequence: CASSVRAQNEQYF. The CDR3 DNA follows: TGCGCCAGCAGCGTCCGGGCTCAAAACGAGCAGTACTTC.

CDR3 protein: CASSLAFSGGTRGTQYF. Here the CDR3 DNA reads TGTGCCAGCAGCTTAGCATTCTCAGGGGGAACCAGAGGGACCCAGTACTTC. This chain uses TRBV7-9 with TRBJ2-5, with 7 bases lining up with TRBD1. The V segment lost 0 bases and the J segment 7 bases; nucleotides outside the gene matches: 14. The CDR3 loop spans 17 amino acids. Germline values: CDR1 SEHNR, CDR2 FQNEAQ (reference sequence).

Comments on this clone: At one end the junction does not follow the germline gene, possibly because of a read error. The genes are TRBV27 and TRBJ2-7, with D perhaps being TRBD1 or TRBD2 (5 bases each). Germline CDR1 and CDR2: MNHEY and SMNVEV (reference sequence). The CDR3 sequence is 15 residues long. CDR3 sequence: CACSLTPGTAYEQYF. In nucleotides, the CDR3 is TGTGCCTGCAGTCTTACGCCCGGGACGGCTTACGAGCAGTACTTC.

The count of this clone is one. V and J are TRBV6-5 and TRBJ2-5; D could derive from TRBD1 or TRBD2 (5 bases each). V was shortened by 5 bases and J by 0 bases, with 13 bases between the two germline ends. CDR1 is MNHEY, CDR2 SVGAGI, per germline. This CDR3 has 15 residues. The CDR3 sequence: CASSSSWGYQETQYF. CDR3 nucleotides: TGTGCCAGCAGTAGTTCATGGGGGTACCAAGAGACCCAGTACTTC.

CDR3 in DNA: TGTGCCAGCTCACCACCGGGGCTGGGCATGAACACTGAAGCTTTCTTT. This gives the protein CASSPPGLGMNTEAFF. The J gene is TRBJ1-1, the V gene TRBV18, with D perhaps matching TRBD1 (5 bases). The CDR3 covers 16 residues. The V gene's germline CDR1 is KGHSH and CDR2 LQKENI. V lost 0 bases to trimming and J lost 0 bases, with 11 bases between them.

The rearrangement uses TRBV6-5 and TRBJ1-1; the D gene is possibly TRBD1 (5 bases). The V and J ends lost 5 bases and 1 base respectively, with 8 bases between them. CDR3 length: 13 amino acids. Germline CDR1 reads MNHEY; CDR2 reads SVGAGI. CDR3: CASSHQGNTEAFF. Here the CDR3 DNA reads TGTGCCAGCAGTCATCAGGGGAACACTGAAGCTTTCTTT.

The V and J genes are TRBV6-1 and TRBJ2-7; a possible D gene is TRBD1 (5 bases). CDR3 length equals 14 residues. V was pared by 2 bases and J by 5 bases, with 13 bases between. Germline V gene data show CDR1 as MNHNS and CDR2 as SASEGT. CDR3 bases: TGTGCCAGCAGTGAACCGTGGCAGGGTGACGAGCAGTACTTC. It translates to CASSEPWQGDEQYF.

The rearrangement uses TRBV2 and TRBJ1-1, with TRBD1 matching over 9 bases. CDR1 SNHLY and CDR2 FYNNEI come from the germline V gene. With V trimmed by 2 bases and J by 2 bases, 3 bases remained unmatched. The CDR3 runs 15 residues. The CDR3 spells CASSERGQGNTEAFF. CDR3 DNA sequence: TGTGCCAGCAGTGAAAGGGGACAGGGAAACACTGAAGCTTTCTTT.

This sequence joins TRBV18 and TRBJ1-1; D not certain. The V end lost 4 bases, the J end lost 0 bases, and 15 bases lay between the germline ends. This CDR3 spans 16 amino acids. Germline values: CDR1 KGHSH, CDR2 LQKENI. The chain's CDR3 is CASSLQALPLNTEAFF. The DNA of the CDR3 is TGTGCCAGCTCACTTCAAGCTCTGCCACTGAACACTGAAGCTTTCTTT.

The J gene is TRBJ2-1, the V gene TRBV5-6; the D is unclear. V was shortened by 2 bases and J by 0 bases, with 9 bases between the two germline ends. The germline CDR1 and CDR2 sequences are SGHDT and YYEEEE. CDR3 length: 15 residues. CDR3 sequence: CASSFLVGSYNEQFF. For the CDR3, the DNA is TGTGCCAGCAGCTTTCTTGTGGGCTCCTACAATGAGCAGTTCTTC.

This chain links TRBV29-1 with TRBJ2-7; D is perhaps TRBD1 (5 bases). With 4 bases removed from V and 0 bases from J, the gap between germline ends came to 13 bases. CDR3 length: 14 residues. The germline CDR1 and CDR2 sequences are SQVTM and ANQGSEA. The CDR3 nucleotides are TGCAGCGTTGGGGGCAGGGATAGCTCCTACGAGCAGTACTTC. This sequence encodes CSVGGRDSSYEQYF.

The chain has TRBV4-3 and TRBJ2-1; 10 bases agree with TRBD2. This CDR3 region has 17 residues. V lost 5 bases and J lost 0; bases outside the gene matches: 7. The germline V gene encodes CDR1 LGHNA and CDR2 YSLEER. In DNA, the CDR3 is TGCGCCAGCAGCGCGCAACTAGCGGGGCTCTCCTACAATGAGCAGTTCTTC. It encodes CASSAQLAGLSYNEQFF.

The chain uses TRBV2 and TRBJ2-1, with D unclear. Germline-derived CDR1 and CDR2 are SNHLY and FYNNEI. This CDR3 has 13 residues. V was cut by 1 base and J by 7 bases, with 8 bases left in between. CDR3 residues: CASSEGQRNEQFF. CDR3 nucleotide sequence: TGTGCCAGCAGTGAAGGCCAGAGGAATGAGCAGTTCTTC.

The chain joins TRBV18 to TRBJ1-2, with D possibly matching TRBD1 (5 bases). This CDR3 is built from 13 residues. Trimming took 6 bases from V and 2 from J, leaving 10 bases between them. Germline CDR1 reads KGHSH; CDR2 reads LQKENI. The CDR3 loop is CASSPDSNYGYTF. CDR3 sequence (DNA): TGTGCCAGCTCTCCTGACAGCAACTATGGCTACACCTTC.

The CDR3 region has the DNA TGTGCCAGCAGCGTAGAAGGGGGCGCCGCCTACGAGCAGTACTTC. Translating gives CASSVEGGAAYEQYF. The chain combines TRBV9 with TRBJ2-7; 7 bases line up with TRBD1. The CDR3 contains 15 residues. Trimming at V came to 0 bases and at J to 2 bases, leaving 5 bases not matched to a gene. Per germline, CDR1 SGDLS and CDR2 YYNGEE.

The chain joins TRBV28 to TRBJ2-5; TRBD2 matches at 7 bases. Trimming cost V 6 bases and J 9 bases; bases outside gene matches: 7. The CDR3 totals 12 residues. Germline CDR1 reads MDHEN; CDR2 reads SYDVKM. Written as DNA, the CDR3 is TGTGCCAGCAGCCTGGGGGGGTCGGCCCAGTACTTC. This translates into CASSLGGSAQYF.

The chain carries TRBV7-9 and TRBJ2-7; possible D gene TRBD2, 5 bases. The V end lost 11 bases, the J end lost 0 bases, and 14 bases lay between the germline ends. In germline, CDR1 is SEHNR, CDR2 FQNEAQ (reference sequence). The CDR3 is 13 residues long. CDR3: CASRATSSYEQYF. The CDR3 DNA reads TGTGCCTCGCGGGCCACCTCCTCCTACGAGCAGTACTTC.

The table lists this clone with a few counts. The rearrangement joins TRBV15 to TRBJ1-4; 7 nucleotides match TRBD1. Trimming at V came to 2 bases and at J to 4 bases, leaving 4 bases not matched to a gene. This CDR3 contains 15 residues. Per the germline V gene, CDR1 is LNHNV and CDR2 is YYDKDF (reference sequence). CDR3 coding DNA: TGTGCCACCAGCAGATCCGGGACAGATAATGAAAAACTGTTTTTT. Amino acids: CATSRSGTDNEKLFF.

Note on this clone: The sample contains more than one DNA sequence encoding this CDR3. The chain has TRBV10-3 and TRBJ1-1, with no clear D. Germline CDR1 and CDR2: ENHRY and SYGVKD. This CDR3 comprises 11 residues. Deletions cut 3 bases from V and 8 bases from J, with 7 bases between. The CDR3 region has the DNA TGTGCCATCAGTGAAAGCGCCGAAGCTTTCTTT. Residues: CAISESAEAFF.

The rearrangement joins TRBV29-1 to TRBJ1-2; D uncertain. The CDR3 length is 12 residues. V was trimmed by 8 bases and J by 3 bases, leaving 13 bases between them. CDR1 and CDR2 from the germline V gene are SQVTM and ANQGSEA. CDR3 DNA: TGCAGCTCAAGTCTACCGGACTATGGCTACACCTTC. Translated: CSSSLPDYGYTF.

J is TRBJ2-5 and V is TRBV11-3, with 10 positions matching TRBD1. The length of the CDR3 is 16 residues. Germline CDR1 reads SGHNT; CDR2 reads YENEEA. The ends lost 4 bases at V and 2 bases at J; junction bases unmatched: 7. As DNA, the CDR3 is TGTGCCAGCAGCTCCTATTGGGACAGGGGTCAAGAGACCCAGTACTTC. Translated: CASSSYWDRGQETQYF.

The CDR3 is CASSIEGTRSNQPQHF. CDR3 DNA: TGTGCCAGTAGTATAGAAGGGACACGAAGCAATCAGCCCCAGCATTTT. J is TRBJ1-5 and V is TRBV19; perhaps TRBD1 as D (6 bases). The germline gives CDR1 LNHDA, CDR2 SQIVND (reference sequence). The V and J ends lost 0 bases and 1 base respectively, with 10 bases between them. The CDR3 consists of 16 residues. Full variable domain (rest looked up from reference TRBV19 and TRBJ1-5): DGGITQSPKYLFRKEGQNVTLSCEQNLNHDAMYWYRQDPGQGLRLIYYSQIVNDFQKGDIAEGYSVSREKKESFPLTVTSAQKNPTAFYLCASSIEGTRSNQPQHFGDGTRLSIL.

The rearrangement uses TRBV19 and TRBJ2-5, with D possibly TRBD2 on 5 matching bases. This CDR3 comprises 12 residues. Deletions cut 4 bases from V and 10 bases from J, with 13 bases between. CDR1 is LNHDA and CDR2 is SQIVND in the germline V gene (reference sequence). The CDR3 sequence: CASSTNRGNQYF. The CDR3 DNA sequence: TGTGCCAGTAGTACAAACCGGGGTAACCAGTACTTC.

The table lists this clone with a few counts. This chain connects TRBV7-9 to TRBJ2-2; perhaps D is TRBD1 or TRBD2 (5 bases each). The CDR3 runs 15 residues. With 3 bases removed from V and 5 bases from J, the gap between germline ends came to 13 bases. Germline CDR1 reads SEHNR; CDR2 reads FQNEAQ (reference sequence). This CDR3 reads CASSFGTLGTGELFF. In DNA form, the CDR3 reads TGTGCCAGCAGCTTCGGGACCTTGGGGACCGGGGAGCTGTTTTTT.

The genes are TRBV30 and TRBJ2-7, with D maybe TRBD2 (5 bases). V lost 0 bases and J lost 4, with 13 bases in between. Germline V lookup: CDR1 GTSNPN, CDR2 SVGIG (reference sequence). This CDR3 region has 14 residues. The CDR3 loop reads CAWSVSGVKYEQYF. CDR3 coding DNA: TGTGCCTGGAGTGTCTCCGGGGTAAAGTACGAGCAGTACTTC.